Listed here are 4 T cell receptor beta chains from one sample, sequenced in a study of cytomegalovirus exposure and HLA in healthy donors. The study ran its PCR with 60 Vbeta and 13 Jbeta primers. Here immunoSEQ multiplex PCR was the method, and the copy in TCRdb shows in-frame clones only, minus some. The sample contains more than 95,000 clones, 65% to 75% of which appear only once. The sample comprised PBMCs. These receptors were taken from a woman between 65 and 79 years old in good health and CMV-seropositive.

The gene calls are TRBV18 and TRBJ2-7; maybe TRBD1 (6 bases). The DNA end is a closer match to TRBJ2-5, so the J assignment may be wrong. CDR3 size: 15 residues. In germline, CDR1 is KGHSH, CDR2 LQKENI. This CDR3 is CASSSGLQGPETQYF. The CDR3, as DNA: TGTGCCAGCTCCTCGGGGCTCCAGGGGCCGGAGACCCAGTACTTC.

The rearrangement links TRBV5-6 to TRBJ2-1; TRBD1 agrees at 8 bases. The V segment lost 1 base and the J segment 6 bases; nucleotides outside the gene matches: 6. The CDR3 contains 15 residues. Germline V lookup: CDR1 SGHDT, CDR2 YYEEEE. The CDR3 DNA follows: TGTGCCAGCAGCTTGAGGACAGGGTTTACCAATGAGCAGTTCTTC. Its protein product is CASSLRTGFTNEQFF.

This clone showed up just once. The CDR3 nucleotides are TGTGCCAGCAGCTCCGCCGGGACAGGGGGGGTCGGGGAGCTGTTTTTT. Amino acid sequence: CASSSAGTGGVGELFF. This chain links TRBV28 with TRBJ2-2; TRBD1 matches at 11 bases. Germline-derived CDR1 and CDR2 are MDHEN and SYDVKM. CDR3 length: 16 residues. Losses at the gene ends were 6 bases for V and 7 bases for J; bases not matched to a gene: 10.

The V call is TRBV19, the J call TRBJ2-3; 9 bases agree with TRBD2. The germline CDR1 and CDR2 sequences are LNHDA and SQIVND (reference sequence). The CDR3 contains 16 residues. The V gene end was trimmed by 3 bases and the J gene end by 2 bases; junction bases not matched to a gene: 6. The CDR3 sequence is CASSIRAGGDTDTQYF. The DNA of the CDR3 is TGTGCCAGTAGTATTCGGGCGGGGGGGGACACAGATACGCAGTATTTT.